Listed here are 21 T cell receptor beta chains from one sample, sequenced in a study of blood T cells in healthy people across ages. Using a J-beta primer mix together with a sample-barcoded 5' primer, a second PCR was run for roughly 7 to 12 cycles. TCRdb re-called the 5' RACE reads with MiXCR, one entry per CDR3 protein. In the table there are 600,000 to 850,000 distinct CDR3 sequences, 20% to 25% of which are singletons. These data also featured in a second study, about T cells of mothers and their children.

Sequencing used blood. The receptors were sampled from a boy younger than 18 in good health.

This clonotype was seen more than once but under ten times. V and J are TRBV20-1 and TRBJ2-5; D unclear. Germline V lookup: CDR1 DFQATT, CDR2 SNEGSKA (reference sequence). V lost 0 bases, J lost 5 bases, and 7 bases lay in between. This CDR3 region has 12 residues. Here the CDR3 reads CSARDRRETQYF. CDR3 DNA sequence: TGCAGTGCTAGAGATCGACGGGAGACCCAGTACTTC.

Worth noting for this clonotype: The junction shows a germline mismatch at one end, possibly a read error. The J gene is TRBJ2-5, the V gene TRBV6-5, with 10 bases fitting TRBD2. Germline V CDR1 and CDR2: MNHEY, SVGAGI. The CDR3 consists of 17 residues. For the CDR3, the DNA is TGTGTCAGCAGTTACTCGACGAGCGGGAGGGCCCGGGAGACCCAGTACTTC. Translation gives CVSSYSTSGRARETQYF.

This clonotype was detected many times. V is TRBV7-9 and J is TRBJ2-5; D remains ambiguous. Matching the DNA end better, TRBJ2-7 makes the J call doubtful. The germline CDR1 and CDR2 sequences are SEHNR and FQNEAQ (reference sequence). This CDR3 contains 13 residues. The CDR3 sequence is CASSPSGYYEQYF. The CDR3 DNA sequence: TGTGCCAGCAGCCCCTCCGGGTACTACGAGCAGTACTTC.

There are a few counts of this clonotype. The CDR3 sequence: CASSRRMGQKESYEQYF. In nucleotides, the CDR3 is TGTGCCAGCAGCCGAAGAATGGGACAGAAAGAATCCTACGAGCAGTACTTC. The gene calls are TRBV14 and TRBJ2-7; 7 bases line up with TRBD1. V shed 4 bases and J 1 base; nucleotides not matched to a gene: 13. The CDR3 consists of 17 residues. From germline, CDR1 is SGHDN and CDR2 FVKESK.

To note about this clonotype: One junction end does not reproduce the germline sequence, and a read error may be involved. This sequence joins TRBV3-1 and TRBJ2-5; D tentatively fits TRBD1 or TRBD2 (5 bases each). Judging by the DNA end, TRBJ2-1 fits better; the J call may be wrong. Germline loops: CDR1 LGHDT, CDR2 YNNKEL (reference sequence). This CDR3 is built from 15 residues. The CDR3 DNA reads TGTACCAGCAGCCAAGGGGATAGCGAGTACAATGAGCAGTTCTTC. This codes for CTSSQGDSEYNEQFF.

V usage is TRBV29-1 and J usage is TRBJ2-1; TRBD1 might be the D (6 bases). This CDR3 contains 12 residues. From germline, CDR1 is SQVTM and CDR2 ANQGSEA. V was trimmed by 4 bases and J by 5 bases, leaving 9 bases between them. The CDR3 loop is CSVGAGDNEQFF. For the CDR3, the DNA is TGCAGCGTTGGTGCAGGGGACAATGAGCAGTTCTTC.

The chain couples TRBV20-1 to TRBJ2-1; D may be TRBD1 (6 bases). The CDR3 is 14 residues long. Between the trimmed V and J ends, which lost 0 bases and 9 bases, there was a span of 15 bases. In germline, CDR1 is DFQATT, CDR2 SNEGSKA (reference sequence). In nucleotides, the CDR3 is TGCAGTGCTAGAGATCCAACAGGGTTGAGTGAGCAGTTCTTC. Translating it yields CSARDPTGLSEQFF.

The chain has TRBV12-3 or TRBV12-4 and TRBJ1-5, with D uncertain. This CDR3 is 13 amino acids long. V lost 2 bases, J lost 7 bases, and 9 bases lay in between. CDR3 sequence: CASSLSGSQPQHF. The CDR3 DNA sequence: TGTGCCAGCAGTTTATCGGGGAGCCAGCCCCAGCATTTT.

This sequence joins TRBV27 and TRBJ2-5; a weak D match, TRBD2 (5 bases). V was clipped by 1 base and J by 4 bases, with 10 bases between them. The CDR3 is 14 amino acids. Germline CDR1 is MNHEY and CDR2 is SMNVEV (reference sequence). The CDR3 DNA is TGTGCCAGCAGTTTATTCTCGGGGAGAGAGACCCAGTACTTC. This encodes CASSLFSGRETQYF.

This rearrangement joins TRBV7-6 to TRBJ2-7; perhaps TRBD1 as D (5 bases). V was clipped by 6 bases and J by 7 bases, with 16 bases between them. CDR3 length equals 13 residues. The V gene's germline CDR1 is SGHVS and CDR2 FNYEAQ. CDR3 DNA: TGTGCCAGCAGTGGGGCCCCTTCGAGTGAGCAGTACTTC. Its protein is CASSGAPSSEQYF.

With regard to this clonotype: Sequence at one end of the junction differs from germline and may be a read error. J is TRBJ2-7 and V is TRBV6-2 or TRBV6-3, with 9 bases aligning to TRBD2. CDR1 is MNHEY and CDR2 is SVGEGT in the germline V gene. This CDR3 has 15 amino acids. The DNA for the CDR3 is TGTGCCAGCAGCCAATCGGCTAGCGGGGCAGACGAGAAGTACTTC. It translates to CASSQSASGADEKYF.

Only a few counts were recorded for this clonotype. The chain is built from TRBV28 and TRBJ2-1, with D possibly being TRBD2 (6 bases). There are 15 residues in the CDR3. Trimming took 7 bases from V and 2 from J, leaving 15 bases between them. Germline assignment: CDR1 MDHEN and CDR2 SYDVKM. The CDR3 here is CASTVRDWTYNEQFF. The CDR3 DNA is TGTGCCAGCACTGTCCGGGACTGGACCTACAATGAGCAGTTCTTC.

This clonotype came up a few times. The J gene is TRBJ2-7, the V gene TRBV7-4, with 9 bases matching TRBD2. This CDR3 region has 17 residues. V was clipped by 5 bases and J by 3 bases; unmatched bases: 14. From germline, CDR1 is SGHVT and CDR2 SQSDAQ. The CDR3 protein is CASSLIGPSGNNYEQYF. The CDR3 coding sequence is TGTGCCAGCAGCCTAATTGGGCCTAGCGGGAACAACTACGAGCAGTACTTC.

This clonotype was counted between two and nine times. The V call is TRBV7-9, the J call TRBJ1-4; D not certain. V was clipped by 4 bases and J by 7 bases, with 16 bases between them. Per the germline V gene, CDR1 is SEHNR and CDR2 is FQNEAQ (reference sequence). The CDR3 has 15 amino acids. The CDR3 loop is CASSSSTNFGEKLFF. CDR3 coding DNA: TGTGCCAGCAGCTCCTCGACGAACTTCGGTGAAAAACTGTTTTTT.

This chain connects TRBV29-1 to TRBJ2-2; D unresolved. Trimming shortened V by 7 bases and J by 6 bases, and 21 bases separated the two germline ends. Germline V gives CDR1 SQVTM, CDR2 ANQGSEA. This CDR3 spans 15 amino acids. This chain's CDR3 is CSASVGQVEAGELFF. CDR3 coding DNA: TGCAGCGCCTCGGTTGGGCAGGTCGAGGCCGGGGAGCTGTTTTTT.

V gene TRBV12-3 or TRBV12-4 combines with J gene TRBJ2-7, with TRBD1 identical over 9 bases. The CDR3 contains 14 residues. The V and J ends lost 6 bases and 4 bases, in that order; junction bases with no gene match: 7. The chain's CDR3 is CASRPGTGRYEQYF. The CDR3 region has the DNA TGTGCCAGCAGACCCGGGACAGGGAGGTACGAGCAGTACTTC.

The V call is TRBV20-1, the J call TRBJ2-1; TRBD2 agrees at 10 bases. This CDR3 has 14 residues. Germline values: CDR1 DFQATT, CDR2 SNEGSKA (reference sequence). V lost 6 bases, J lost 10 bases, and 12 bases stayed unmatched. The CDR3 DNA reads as TGCAGTGCCGGGGATTCGCTAGCGGGAGACGAGCAGTTCTTC. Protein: CSAGDSLAGDEQFF.

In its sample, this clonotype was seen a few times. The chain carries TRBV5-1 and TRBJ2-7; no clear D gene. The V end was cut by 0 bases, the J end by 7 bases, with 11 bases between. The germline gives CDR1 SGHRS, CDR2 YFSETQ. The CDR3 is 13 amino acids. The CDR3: CASSLGQSVEQYF. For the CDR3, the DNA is TGCGCCAGCAGCTTGGGTCAGTCTGTGGAGCAGTACTTC.

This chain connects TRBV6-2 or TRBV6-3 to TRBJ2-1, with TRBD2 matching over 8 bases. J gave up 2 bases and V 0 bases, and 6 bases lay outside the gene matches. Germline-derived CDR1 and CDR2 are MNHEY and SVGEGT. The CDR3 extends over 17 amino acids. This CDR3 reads CASSYSMGSGTYNEQFF. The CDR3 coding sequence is TGTGCCAGCAGTTACTCGATGGGTAGCGGGACCTACAATGAGCAGTTCTTC.

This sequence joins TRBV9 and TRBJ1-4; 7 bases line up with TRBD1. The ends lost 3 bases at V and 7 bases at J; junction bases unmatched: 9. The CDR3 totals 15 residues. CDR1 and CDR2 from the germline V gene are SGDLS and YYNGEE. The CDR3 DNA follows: TGTGCCAGCAGCGAACGACAGGGTATAAGTGAAAAACTGTTTTTT. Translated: CASSERQGISEKLFF.

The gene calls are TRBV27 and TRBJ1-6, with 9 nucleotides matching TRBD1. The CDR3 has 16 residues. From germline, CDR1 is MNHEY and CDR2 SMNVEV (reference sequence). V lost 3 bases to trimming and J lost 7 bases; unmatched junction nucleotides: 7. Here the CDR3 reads CASSLEGQGWNSPLHF. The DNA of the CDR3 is TGTGCCAGCAGTTTGGAGGGACAGGGATGGAATTCACCCCTCCACTTT.